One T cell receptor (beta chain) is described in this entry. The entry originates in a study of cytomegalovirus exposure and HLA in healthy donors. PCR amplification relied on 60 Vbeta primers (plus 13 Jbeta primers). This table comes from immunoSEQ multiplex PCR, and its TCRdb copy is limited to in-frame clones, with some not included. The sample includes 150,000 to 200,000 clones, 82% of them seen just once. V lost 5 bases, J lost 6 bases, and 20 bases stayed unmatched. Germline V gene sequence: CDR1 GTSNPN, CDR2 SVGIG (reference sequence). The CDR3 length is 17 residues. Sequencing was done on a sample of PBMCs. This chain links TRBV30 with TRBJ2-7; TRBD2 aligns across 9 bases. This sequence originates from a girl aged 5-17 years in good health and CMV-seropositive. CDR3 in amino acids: CAWLPLAGERSRGEQYF. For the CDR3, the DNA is TGTGCCTGGCTCCCCTTAGCGGGGGAGAGATCTCGCGGCGAGCAGTACTTC.